The clone carrying this T cell receptor (beta chain) was detected ten times or more. Its specificity is not known. This sample was included in a study of response to subunit inactivated influenza vaccine. Notes on the study in general: It was suggested by the authors that few new T cells are recruited by each seasonal influenza vaccination.

A single record per CDR3 protein comes from TCRdb applying MiXCR to the RT-PCR reads. The sample lists 600,000 to 700,000 distinct CDR3 sequences, around 13% seen once, with about 7.4% in the top ten. The CDR3 has 14 residues. V lost 1 base, J lost 3 bases, and 1 base stayed unmatched. Germline V gene lookup returns CDR1 LGHNA and CDR2 YNFKEQ. J is TRBJ2-7 and V is TRBV4-2, with 9 nucleotides matching TRBD1. The starting material was PBMCs from blood, obtained less than 15 days before vaccination. The sequence derives from a man aged 50 or older who received an inactivated influenza vaccine. The chain's CDR3 is CASSQGQGDYEQYF. Written as DNA, the CDR3 is TGTGCCAGCAGCCAAGGACAGGGGGACTACGAGCAGTACTTC.